The next 25 T cell receptor beta chains were all read from a single sample in a study of blood T cell repertoires in COVID-19. Sequencing used immunoSEQ multiplex PCR; TCRdb keeps in-frame clones, though not all of them. The profile shows approximately 25,000 clones, 81% of them singletons. The sample was peripheral blood. These receptors came from a woman in her seventies with COVID-19, enrolled during active disease.

V and J are TRBV11-3 and TRBJ2-7; 7 nucleotides match TRBD2. The CDR3 covers 13 residues. Germline lookup yields CDR1 SGHNT and CDR2 YENEEA. V dropped 5 bases and J dropped 6; count of bases not matched to a gene: 7. In DNA form, the CDR3 reads TGTGCCAGCAGCCGCCGTCCGGGAGGCGAGCAGTACGTC. This gives the protein CASSRRPGGEQYV.

The genes are TRBV5-4 and TRBJ2-7, with 11 nucleotides matching TRBD2. V was clipped by 1 base and J by 2 bases; unmatched bases: 5. CDR3 length: 16 residues. From germline, CDR1 is SGHNT and CDR2 YYREEE (reference sequence). CDR3 sequence: CASSLTSGGLTYEQYF. CDR3 nucleotide sequence: TGTGCCAGCAGCTTGACTAGCGGGGGCCTTACCTACGAGCAGTACTTC.

This chain joins TRBV6-6 and TRBJ1-4; TRBD1 matches 10 bases. V was clipped by 5 bases and J by 8 bases; unmatched bases: 8. Per the germline V gene, CDR1 is MNHNY and CDR2 is SVGAGI (reference sequence). The CDR3 extends over 15 amino acids. CDR3: CASSTGGTGVEKLFF. The CDR3 region has the DNA TGTGCCAGCAGTACGGGGGGGACAGGGGTCGAAAAACTGTTTTTT.

V usage is TRBV7-9 and J usage is TRBJ1-5, with D possibly matching TRBD1 (6 bases). V lost 1 base, J lost 2 bases, and 12 bases lay in between. The CDR3 runs to 16 residues. Germline V lookup: CDR1 SEHNR, CDR2 FQNEAQ (reference sequence). The CDR3 bases are TGTGCCAGCAGCTTAGTATCAGGGGCCGGCAATCAGCCCCAGCATTTT. Protein: CASSLVSGAGNQPQHF.

This chain joins TRBV6-5 and TRBJ1-1; 7 nucleotides align to TRBD1. The CDR3 loop spans 15 amino acids. Germline V gene data show CDR1 as MNHEY and CDR2 as SVGAGI. The ends lost 5 bases at V and 0 bases at J; junction bases unmatched: 6. CDR3 sequence: CASSQGGAVNTEAFF. The CDR3 bases are TGTGCCAGCAGTCAGGGGGGTGCGGTGAACACTGAAGCTTTCTTT.

This clone was observed a single time. This chain uses TRBV7-3 with TRBJ2-2, with 9 bases lining up with TRBD1. The germline CDR1 and CDR2 sequences are SGHTA and FQGTGA. Germline trimming cut 5 bases from V and 5 bases from J; bases unmatched to any gene: 12. This CDR3 has 17 residues. The CDR3: CASSRSRPGQGTGELFF. CDR3 in DNA: TGTGCCAGCAGCCGCTCCAGACCGGGACAGGGTACCGGGGAGCTGTTTTTT.

The chain has TRBV3-1 (or the pseudogene TRBV3-2) and TRBJ2-1; D possibly corresponds to TRBD2 (6 bases). This CDR3 has 15 amino acids. Germline loops: CDR1 LGHDT, CDR2 YNNKEL (reference sequence). Trimming removed 0 bases at V and 2 bases at J, with 8 bases between. Here the CDR3 reads CASSQDRLAYNEQFF. The DNA of the CDR3 is TGTGCCAGCAGCCAAGACCGACTAGCCTACAATGAGCAGTTCTTC.

This CDR3 is CATSDPAGPETQYF. The CDR3 nucleotides are TGTGCCACCAGTGACCCCGCGGGGCCAGAGACCCAGTACTTC. V and J are TRBV24-1 and TRBJ2-5, with a weak D call TRBD2 (6 bases). V gave up 4 bases and J gave up 4 bases, with 12 bases separating them. This CDR3 spans 14 amino acids. CDR1 and CDR2 from the germline V gene are KGHDR and SFDVKD.

The chain uses TRBV12-5 and TRBJ2-3; 11 nucleotides agree with TRBD2. V was pared by 1 base and J by 0 bases, with 6 bases of the junction left unmatched. The CDR3 has 18 amino acids. Germline V gene data show CDR1 as LGHNT and CDR2 as FRNRAP. The CDR3 protein is CASGLEKLAGGSTDTQYF. The CDR3 DNA is TGTGCTAGTGGTTTGGAAAAGCTAGCGGGGGGCAGCACAGATACGCAGTATTTT. Full variable domain (missing parts from reference TRBV12-5 and TRBJ2-3): DARVTQTPRHKVTEMGQEVTMRCQPILGHNTVFWYRQTMMQGLELLAYFRNRAPLDDSGMPKDRFSAEMPDATLATLKIQPSEPRDSAVYFCASGLEKLAGGSTDTQYFGPGTRLTVL.

The V gene is TRBV29-1, the J gene TRBJ1-6, with TRBD1 matching over 7 bases. After removal of 7 bases from V and 3 bases from J, the junction contained 3 bases not matched to a gene. The CDR3 is 13 amino acids. Germline assignment: CDR1 SQVTM and CDR2 ANQGSEA. The CDR3 loop is CSARTGYNSPLHF. CDR3 coding DNA: TGCAGCGCCCGGACAGGCTATAATTCACCCCTCCACTTT. The complete variable domain, with remaining parts taken from reference TRBV29-1 and TRBJ1-6, reads SAVISQKPSRDICQRGTSLTIQCQVDSQVTMMFWYRQQPGQSLTLIATANQGSEATYESGFVIDKFPISRPNLTFSTLTVSNMSPEDSSIYLCSARTGYNSPLHFGNGTRLTVT.

This chain links TRBV5-1 with TRBJ1-2; tentatively, D is TRBD1 (5 bases). The CDR3 contains 14 residues. CDR1 is SGHRS and CDR2 is YFSETQ in the germline V gene. V was cut by 4 bases and J by 7 bases, with 17 bases left in between. The CDR3 reads CASSPPMGGGGYTF. In nucleotides, the CDR3 is TGCGCCAGCAGCCCCCCCATGGGGGGAGGTGGCTACACCTTC.

The V and J genes are TRBV2 and TRBJ1-2; a possible D gene is TRBD1 (6 bases). V lost 2 bases to trimming and J lost 5 bases, with 9 bases between them. The CDR3 covers 13 residues. CDR1 is SNHLY, CDR2 FYNNEI, per germline. The CDR3: CASSEPGAYGYTF. In DNA, the CDR3 is TGTGCCAGCAGTGAACCAGGGGCATATGGCTACACCTTC.

The chain has TRBV11-3 and TRBJ1-3; D is uncertain. Germline CDR1 SGHNT, CDR2 YENEEA. This CDR3 spans 16 amino acids. V was trimmed by 0 bases and J by 4 bases, leaving 13 bases between them. The CDR3: CASSLESRFGGNTIYF. The CDR3 DNA is TGTGCCAGCAGCTTAGAATCCAGGTTTGGAGGAAACACCATATATTTT.

This clone was seen once. This chain joins TRBV19 and TRBJ2-5; D might be TRBD1 (5 bases). Germline assignment: CDR1 LNHDA and CDR2 SQIVND (reference sequence). CDR3 size: 13 residues. Trimming stripped 5 bases from V and 5 bases from J, with 12 bases between. The CDR3 DNA follows: TGTGCCAGTAGTGGGTGGGGCCGGGAGACCCAGTACTTC. This codes for CASSGWGRETQYF.

The chain has TRBV9 and TRBJ1-3; D is perhaps TRBD1 (6 bases). V was pared by 4 bases and J by 0 bases, with 11 bases between. CDR3 length: 15 residues. CDR1 is SGDLS and CDR2 is YYNGEE in the germline V gene. CDR3 coding DNA: TGTGCCAGCAGCTACACAGGGCTCTCTGGAAACACCATATATTTT. Its translation is CASSYTGLSGNTIYF.

The chain combines TRBV5-6 with TRBJ1-1; D not certain. The germline gives CDR1 SGHDT, CDR2 YYEEEE. Trimming removed 3 bases from V and 7 bases from J, with 16 bases in between. The CDR3 has 14 residues. CDR3 DNA: TGTGCCAGCAGCTCCCCCGGGAGGACCCATGAAGCTTTCTTT. This gives the protein CASSSPGRTHEAFF.

This clone was seen once. The chain links TRBV10-3 to TRBJ1-2, with D tentatively TRBD1 (5 bases). The CDR3 loop spans 15 amino acids. The V and J ends lost 0 bases and 8 bases respectively, with 16 bases between them. Germline lookup yields CDR1 ENHRY and CDR2 SYGVKD. The CDR3 spells CAISESDAGGRGYTF. CDR3 in DNA: TGTGCCATCAGTGAGTCGGACGCCGGGGGGAGAGGCTACACCTTC.

V gene TRBV6-1 combines with J gene TRBJ2-1; TRBD1 agrees at 9 bases. Germline V gene data show CDR1 as MNHNS and CDR2 as SASEGT. The CDR3 totals 15 residues. J was trimmed by 8 bases and V by 0 bases; bases with no gene match: 5. The DNA of the CDR3 is TGTGCCAGCAGTGAAGCACAGGGGGCTTTGGATGAGCAGTTCTTC. Residues: CASSEAQGALDEQFF.

This clone was detected only once. The chain joins TRBV29-1 to TRBJ1-1; TRBD1 matches 7 bases. The CDR3 is 13 amino acids. Trimming took 5 bases from V and 5 from J; bases not matched to a gene: 8. Germline V gene sequence: CDR1 SQVTM, CDR2 ANQGSEA. The chain's CDR3 is CSVQRQGRTEAFF. Here the CDR3 DNA reads TGCAGCGTTCAACGACAGGGTCGAACTGAAGCTTTCTTT.

This clone was detected once. The V call is TRBV27, the J call TRBJ1-1, with D possibly TRBD1 on 6 matching bases. V was trimmed by 6 bases and J by 3 bases, leaving 17 bases between them. CDR1 and CDR2 from the germline V gene are MNHEY and SMNVEV (reference sequence). The CDR3 length is 15 residues. The CDR3 bases are TGTGCCAGCAGCCCCTACCTCAGGGGAGACACTGAAGCTTTCTTT. This translates into CASSPYLRGDTEAFF.

The chain has TRBV7-2 and TRBJ2-3, with D maybe TRBD2 (6 bases). V was clipped by 2 bases and J by 9 bases, with 18 bases between them. Looked up from germline, CDR1 is SGHTA and CDR2 is FQGNSA. The CDR3 loop spans 15 amino acids. DNA for the CDR3: TGTGCCAGCAGCTTATCGCCGGGAGCCATGTACACGCAGTATTTT. This codes for CASSLSPGAMYTQYF.

The V call is TRBV7-2, the J call TRBJ2-4; maybe TRBD2 (5 bases). The CDR3 is 14 residues long. V was clipped by 1 base and J by 11 bases, with 15 bases between them. Germline V lookup: CDR1 SGHTA, CDR2 FQGNSA. The CDR3 protein is CASSLGGQKGFQYF. DNA for the CDR3: TGTGCCAGCAGCTTAGGCGGGCAAAAGGGCTTTCAGTACTTC.

The J gene is TRBJ1-5, the V gene TRBV6-5, with 9 bases that match TRBD1. Looked up from germline, CDR1 is MNHEY and CDR2 is SVGAGI. The trim removed 6 bases at V and 4 bases at J, leaving 1 base unmatched. The CDR3 has 13 amino acids. The CDR3 is CASRGQGNQPQHF. DNA of the CDR3: TGTGCCAGCAGAGGACAGGGGAATCAGCCCCAGCATTTT.

V usage is TRBV3-1 (or the pseudogene TRBV3-2) and J usage is TRBJ1-1; the D gene is possibly TRBD1 (6 bases). CDR1 is LGHDT and CDR2 is YNNKEL in the germline V gene (reference sequence). This CDR3 is 18 amino acids long. V was pared by 2 bases and J by 2 bases, with 21 bases between. The CDR3 loop reads CASSQTTFAGTNNTEAFF. For the CDR3, the DNA is TGTGCCAGCAGCCAAACCACTTTTGCCGGGACAAATAACACTGAAGCTTTCTTT.

The rearrangement joins TRBV18 to TRBJ2-6, with TRBD1 identical over 12 bases. The CDR3 spans 16 residues. The germline V gene encodes CDR1 KGHSH and CDR2 LQKENI. The junction had 1 base not matched to a gene; V was cut back by 5 bases and J by 2 bases. CDR3 loop: CASSGTGGAGANVLTF. The CDR3 DNA sequence: TGTGCCAGCTCAGGGACAGGGGGCGCTGGGGCCAACGTCCTGACTTTC. The full variable domain, its missing parts supplied by reference TRBV18 and TRBJ2-6, is NAGVMQNPRHLVRRRGQEARLRCSPMKGHSHVYWYRQLPEEGLKFMVYLQKENIIDESGMPKERFSAEFPKEGPSILRIQQVVRGDSAAYFCASSGTGGAGANVLTFGAGSRLTVL.